The T cell receptor (beta chain) under discussion was sequenced for a study of cytomegalovirus exposure and HLA in healthy donors. At the level of the study: Earlier findings included roughly 120 million unique TCR beta sequences obtained from about 180 million T cells. Study observations and caveats: From TCR beta sequences, most subjects' HLA-A and HLA-B alleles were reportedly predicted accurately. Across donors, most TCRs were seen rarely, yet some public ones were widespread.

This CDR3 contains 15 residues. The junction had 3 bases not matched to a gene; V was cut back by 6 bases and J by 3 bases. CDR1 is MDHEN, CDR2 SYDVKM, per germline. About this clone itself: What it binds is not known.

In the PCR, 60 Vbeta and 13 Jbeta primers were used. TCRdb's table, derived via immunoSEQ multiplex PCR, lists solely in-frame clones and lacks some. The data contain around 92,000 clones, around 79% of them singletons. The source material was PBMCs. This sequence joins TRBV28 and TRBJ1-6; 9 nucleotides line up with TRBD1. This TCR was sampled from a female donor in good health and CMV-seropositive. The DNA for the CDR3 is TGTGCCAGCAGAGGGACAGGGTACTATAATTCACCCCTCCACTTT. This encodes CASRGTGYYNSPLHF.